This T cell receptor beta chain was observed in a study of CD8+CD57+ T cells in acquired aplastic anemia. Study as a whole: Sorted CD4+ and CD8+ cells yielded DNA averaging about 3.2 ug.

Genomic DNA was employed as the template in profiling TCR beta VDJ and CDR3. TCRdb reprocessed the reads with MiXCR, giving one entry per CDR3 protein. The data hold 260,000 or so distinct CDR3 sequences, with around 46% observed a single time. Patients included in sequencing had previously demonstrated CD8+CD57+ cell expansion by flow cytometry. The material sequenced was sorted CD4+, CD8+, or CD8+CD57+ T cells (not recorded which) from PBMCs. The clonotype was recovered from a human donor with aplastic anemia.

This CDR3 reads CASSAHSGTGGTEAFF. Here the CDR3 DNA reads TGTGCCAGCAGCGCCCACTCAGGGACAGGGGGCACTGAAGCTTTCTTT. The chain joins TRBV9 to TRBJ1-1; 11 bases are a match to TRBD1. The trim removed 3 bases at V and 4 bases at J, leaving 8 bases unmatched. The CDR3 is made up of 16 amino acids. Germline-derived CDR1 and CDR2 are SGDLS and YYNGEE.